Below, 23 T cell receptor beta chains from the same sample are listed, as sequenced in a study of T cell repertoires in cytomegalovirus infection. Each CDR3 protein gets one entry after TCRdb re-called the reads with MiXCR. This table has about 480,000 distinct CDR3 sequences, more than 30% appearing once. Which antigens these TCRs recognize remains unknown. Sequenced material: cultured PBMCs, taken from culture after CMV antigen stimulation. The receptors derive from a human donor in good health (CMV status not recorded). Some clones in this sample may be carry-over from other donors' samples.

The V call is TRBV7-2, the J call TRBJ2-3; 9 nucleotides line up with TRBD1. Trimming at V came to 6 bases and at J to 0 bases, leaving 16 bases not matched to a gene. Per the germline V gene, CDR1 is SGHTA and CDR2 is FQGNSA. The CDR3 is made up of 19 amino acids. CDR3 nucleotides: TGTGCCAGCAGTTTACACGCCGGGACAGGGATTATGAGCACAGATACGCAGTATTTT. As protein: CASSLHAGTGIMSTDTQYF.

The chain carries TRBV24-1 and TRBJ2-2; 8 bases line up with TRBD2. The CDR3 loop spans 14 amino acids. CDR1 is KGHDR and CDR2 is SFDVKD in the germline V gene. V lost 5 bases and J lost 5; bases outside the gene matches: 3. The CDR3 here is CATSVGGRTGELFF. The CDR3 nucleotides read TGTGCCACCAGTGTGGGCGGGAGGACCGGGGAGCTGTTTTTT.

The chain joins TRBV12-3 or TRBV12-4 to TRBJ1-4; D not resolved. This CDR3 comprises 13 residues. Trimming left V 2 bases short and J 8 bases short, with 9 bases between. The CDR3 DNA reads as TGTGCCAGCAGTTTAAAACTTTCGGAAAAACTGTTTTTT. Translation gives CASSLKLSEKLFF.

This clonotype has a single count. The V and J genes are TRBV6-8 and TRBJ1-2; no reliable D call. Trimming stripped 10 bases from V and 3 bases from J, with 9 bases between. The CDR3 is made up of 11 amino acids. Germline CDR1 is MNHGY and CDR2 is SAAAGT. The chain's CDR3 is CATRADYGYTF. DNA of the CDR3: TGTGCCACCCGGGCCGACTATGGCTACACCTTC.

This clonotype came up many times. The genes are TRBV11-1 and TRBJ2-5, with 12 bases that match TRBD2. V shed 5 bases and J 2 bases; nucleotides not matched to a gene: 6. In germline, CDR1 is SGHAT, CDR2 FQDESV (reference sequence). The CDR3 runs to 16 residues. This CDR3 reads CASSLRTSGIQETQYF. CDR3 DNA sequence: TGTGCCAGCAGCCTCAGGACTAGCGGGATACAAGAGACCCAGTACTTC.

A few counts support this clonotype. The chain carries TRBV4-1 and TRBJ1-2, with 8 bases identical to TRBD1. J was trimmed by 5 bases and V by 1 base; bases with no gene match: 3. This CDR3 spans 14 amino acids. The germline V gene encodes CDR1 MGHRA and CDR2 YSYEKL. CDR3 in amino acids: CASSQAGGYYGYTF. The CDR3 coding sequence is TGCGCCAGCAGCCAAGCAGGGGGCTATTATGGCTACACCTTC.

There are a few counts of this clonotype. CDR3 loop: CASSVAGVAAYEQYF. The CDR3 DNA follows: TGTGCCAGCAGTGTAGCGGGAGTTGCCGCCTACGAGCAGTACTTC. V usage is TRBV6-2 or TRBV6-3 and J usage is TRBJ2-7; 9 bases line up with TRBD2. With V trimmed by 5 bases and J by 2 bases, 7 bases remained unmatched. The germline gives CDR1 MNHEY, CDR2 SVGEGT. The CDR3 loop spans 15 amino acids.

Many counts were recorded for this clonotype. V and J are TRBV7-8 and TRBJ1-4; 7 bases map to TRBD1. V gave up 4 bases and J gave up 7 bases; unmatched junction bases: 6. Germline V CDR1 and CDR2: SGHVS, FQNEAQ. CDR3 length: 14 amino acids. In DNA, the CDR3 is TGTGCCAGCAGCTCTGAGGGGGCCGGTGAAAAACTGTTTTTT. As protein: CASSSEGAGEKLFF.

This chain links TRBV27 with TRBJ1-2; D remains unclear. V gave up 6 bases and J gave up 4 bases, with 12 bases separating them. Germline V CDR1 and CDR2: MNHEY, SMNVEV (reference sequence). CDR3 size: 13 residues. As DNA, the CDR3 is TGTGCCAGCAGATACCGCGCAGGCTATGGCTACACCTTC. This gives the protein CASRYRAGYGYTF.

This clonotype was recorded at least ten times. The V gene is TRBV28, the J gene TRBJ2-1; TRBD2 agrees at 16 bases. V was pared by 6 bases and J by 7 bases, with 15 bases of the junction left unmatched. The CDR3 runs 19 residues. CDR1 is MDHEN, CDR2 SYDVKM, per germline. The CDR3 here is CASRTPGTSGGAVGNEQFF. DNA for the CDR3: TGTGCCAGCAGAACCCCCGGGACTAGCGGGGGGGCTGTTGGGAATGAGCAGTTCTTC.

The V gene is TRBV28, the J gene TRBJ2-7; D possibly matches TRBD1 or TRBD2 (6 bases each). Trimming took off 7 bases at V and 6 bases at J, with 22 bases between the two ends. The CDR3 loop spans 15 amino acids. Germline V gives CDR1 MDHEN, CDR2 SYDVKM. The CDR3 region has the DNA TGTGCCAGCACGTCCCTCCCGGGGGCCGAGGGCGAGCAGTACTTC. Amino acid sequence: CASTSLPGAEGEQYF.

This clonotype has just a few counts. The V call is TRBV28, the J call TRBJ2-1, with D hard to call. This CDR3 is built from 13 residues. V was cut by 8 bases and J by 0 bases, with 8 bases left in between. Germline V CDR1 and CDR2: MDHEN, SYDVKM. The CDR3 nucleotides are TGTGCCAGCCGGATAAGCTCCTACAATGAGCAGTTCTTC. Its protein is CASRISSYNEQFF.

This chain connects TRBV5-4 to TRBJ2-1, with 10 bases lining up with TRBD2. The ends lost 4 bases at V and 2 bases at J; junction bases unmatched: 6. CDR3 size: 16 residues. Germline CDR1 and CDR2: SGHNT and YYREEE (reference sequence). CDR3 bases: TGTGCCAGCAGCCTCTCGCTAGCGGGAGCCTACAATGAGCAGTTCTTC. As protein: CASSLSLAGAYNEQFF. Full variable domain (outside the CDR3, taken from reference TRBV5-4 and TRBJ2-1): ETGVTQSPTHLIKTRGQQVTLRCSSQSGHNTVSWYQQALGQGPQFIFQYYREEENGRGNFPPRFSGLQFPNYSSELNVNALELDDSALYLCASSLSLAGAYNEQFFGPGTRLTVL.

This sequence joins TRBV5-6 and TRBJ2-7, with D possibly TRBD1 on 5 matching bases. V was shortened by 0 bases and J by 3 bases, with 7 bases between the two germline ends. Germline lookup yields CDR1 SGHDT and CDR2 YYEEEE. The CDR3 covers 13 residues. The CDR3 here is CASSLVQDYEQYV. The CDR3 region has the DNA TGTGCCAGCAGCTTGGTACAGGACTACGAGCAGTACGTC.

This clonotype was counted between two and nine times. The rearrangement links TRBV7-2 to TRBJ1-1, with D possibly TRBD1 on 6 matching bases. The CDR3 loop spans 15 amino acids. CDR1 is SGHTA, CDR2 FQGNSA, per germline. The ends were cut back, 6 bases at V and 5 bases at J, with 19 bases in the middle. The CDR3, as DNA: TGTGCCAGCAGTCCAAACCGGGGGCCCCCTACTGAAGCTTTCTTT. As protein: CASSPNRGPPTEAFF.

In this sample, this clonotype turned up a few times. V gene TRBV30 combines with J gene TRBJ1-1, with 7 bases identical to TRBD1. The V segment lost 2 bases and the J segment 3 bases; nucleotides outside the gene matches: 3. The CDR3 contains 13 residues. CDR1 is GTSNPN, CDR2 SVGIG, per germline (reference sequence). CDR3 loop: CAWSLTGDTEAFF. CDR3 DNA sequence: TGTGCCTGGAGTTTAACAGGGGACACTGAAGCTTTCTTT.

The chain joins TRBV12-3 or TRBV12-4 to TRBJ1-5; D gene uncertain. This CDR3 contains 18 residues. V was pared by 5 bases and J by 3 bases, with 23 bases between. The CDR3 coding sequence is TGTGCCAGCAGTATCGGACCTCCGCACGCTCAGAACAATCAGCCCCAGCATTTT. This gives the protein CASSIGPPHAQNNQPQHF.

The DNA of the CDR3 is TGTGCCAGCACTTCACGCCCCGACAGGATTAACTATGGCTACACCTTC. Its protein product is CASTSRPDRINYGYTF. The V gene is TRBV6-5, the J gene TRBJ1-2; D may be TRBD1 (6 bases). The V end was cut by 7 bases, the J end by 1 base, with 19 bases between. The CDR3 extends over 16 amino acids. CDR1 MNHEY and CDR2 SVGAGI come from the germline V gene.

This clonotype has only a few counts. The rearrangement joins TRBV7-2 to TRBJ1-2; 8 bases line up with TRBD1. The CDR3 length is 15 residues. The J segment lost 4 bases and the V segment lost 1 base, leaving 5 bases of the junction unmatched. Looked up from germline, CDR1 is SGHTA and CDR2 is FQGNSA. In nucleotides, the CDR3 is TGTGCCAGCAGCTTAGACGGCACAGGGGGCTATGGCTACACCTTC. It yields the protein CASSLDGTGGYGYTF.

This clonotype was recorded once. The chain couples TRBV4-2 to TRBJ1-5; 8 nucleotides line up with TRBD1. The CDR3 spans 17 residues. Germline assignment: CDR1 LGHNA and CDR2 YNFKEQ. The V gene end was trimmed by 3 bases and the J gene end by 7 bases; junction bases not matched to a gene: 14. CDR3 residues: CASSQTASRGLRQPQHF. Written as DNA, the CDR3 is TGTGCCAGCAGCCAGACGGCCTCCAGGGGGCTACGGCAGCCCCAGCATTTT.

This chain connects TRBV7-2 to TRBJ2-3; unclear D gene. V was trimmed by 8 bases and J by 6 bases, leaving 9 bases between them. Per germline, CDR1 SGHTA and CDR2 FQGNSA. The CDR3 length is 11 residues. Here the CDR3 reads CASRWSDTQYF. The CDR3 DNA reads TGTGCCAGCCGATGGTCGGATACGCAGTATTTT.

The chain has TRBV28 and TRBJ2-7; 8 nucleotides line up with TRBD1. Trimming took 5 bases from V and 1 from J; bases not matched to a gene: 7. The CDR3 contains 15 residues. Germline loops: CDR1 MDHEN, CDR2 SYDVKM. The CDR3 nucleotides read TGTGCCAGCAGTGGCAGGGGGCCCCCTTCCTACGAGCAGTACTTC. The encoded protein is CASSGRGPPSYEQYF.

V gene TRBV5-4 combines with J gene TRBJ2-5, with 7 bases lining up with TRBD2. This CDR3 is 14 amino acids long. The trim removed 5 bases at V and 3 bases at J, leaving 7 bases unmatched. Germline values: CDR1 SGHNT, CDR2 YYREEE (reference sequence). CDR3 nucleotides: TGTGCCAGCAGTACCACTAGCGCCAAAGAGACCCAGTACTTC. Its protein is CASSTTSAKETQYF.